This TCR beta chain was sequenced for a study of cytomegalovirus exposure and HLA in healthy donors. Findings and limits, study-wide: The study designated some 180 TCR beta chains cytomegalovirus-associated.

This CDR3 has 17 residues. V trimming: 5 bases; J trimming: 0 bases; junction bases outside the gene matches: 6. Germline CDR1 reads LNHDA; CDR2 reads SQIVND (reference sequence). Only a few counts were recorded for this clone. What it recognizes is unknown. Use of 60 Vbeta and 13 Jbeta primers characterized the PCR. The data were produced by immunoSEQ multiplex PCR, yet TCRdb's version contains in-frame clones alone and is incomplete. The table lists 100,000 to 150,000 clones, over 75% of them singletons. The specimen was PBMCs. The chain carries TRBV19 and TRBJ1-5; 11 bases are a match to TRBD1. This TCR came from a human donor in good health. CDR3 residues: CASSPQDRGRSNQPQHF. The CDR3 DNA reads TGTGCCAGTAGTCCCCAGGACAGGGGGCGTAGCAATCAGCCCCAGCATTTT.